What follows are 8 T cell receptor beta chains derived from one specimen sequenced in a study of shared clonotypes between healthy human individuals. CD45RO-negative, CCR7-selected cells formed the naive CD8 fraction, which excluded terminally differentiated effector memory CD45RA+ cells. Clones were read by immunoSEQ multiplex PCR, and TCRdb kept only the in-frame ones, dropping some. The table shows around 610,000 clones, with 96% occurring only once. Sequencing was performed on naive CD8+ T cells sorted from blood. Receptor source: a woman younger than 45 in good health.

This chain uses TRBV27 with TRBJ2-6; no clear D. CDR3 length: 15 amino acids. CDR1 is MNHEY, CDR2 SMNVEV, per germline (reference sequence). V dropped 5 bases and J dropped 0 bases, with 8 bases sitting between them. In nucleotides, the CDR3 is TGTGCCAGCAGTCCAGTCACCTCTGGGGCCAACGTCCTGACTTTC. Residues: CASSPVTSGANVLTF.

The CDR3 protein is CASSLDGLEAFF. For the CDR3, the DNA is TGTGCCAGCAGTTTAGACGGCCTTGAAGCTTTCTTT. The chain couples TRBV27 to TRBJ1-1, with unresolved D. Trimming cost V 2 bases and J 7 bases, with 8 bases left between them. Germline V gene lookup returns CDR1 MNHEY and CDR2 SMNVEV (reference sequence). There are 12 residues in the CDR3.

V usage is TRBV11-3 and J usage is TRBJ2-5, with TRBD1 identical over 11 bases. Trimming cost V 6 bases and J 5 bases; bases outside gene matches: 8. The CDR3 totals 15 residues. The germline V gene encodes CDR1 SGHNT and CDR2 YENEEA. The CDR3 nucleotides read TGTGCCAGCAGTTCCCGGACAGGGGGCGTGGAGACCCAGTACTTC. Protein: CASSSRTGGVETQYF.

The chain couples TRBV9 to TRBJ2-7; weak D call: TRBD1 (5 bases). This CDR3 comprises 13 residues. Germline lookup yields CDR1 SGDLS and CDR2 YYNGEE. Deletions cut 4 bases from V and 5 bases from J, with 13 bases between. This CDR3 reads CASSPAGRDEQYF. As DNA, the CDR3 is TGTGCCAGCAGCCCGGCAGGGCGAGACGAGCAGTACTTC.

The chain joins TRBV27 to TRBJ2-2; no definite D call. The CDR3 loop spans 13 amino acids. CDR1 and CDR2 from the germline V gene are MNHEY and SMNVEV (reference sequence). With 3 bases removed from V and 10 bases from J, the gap between germline ends came to 12 bases. The CDR3 region is CASSFYLSEELFF. The CDR3 nucleotides read TGTGCCAGCAGTTTTTACCTATCGGAGGAGCTGTTTTTT.

This sequence joins TRBV5-4 and TRBJ2-5; 14 nucleotides agree with TRBD2. The V segment lost 6 bases and the J segment 4 bases; nucleotides outside the gene matches: 11. Germline CDR1 is SGHNT and CDR2 is YYREEE (reference sequence). CDR3 length: 17 amino acids. The CDR3 region has the DNA TGTGCCAGCACACCGGGACTAGCGGGAGATATCGGAGAGACCCAGTACTTC. It specifies CASTPGLAGDIGETQYF.

The chain recombines TRBV19 with TRBJ2-1; no clear D gene. Germline V CDR1 and CDR2: LNHDA, SQIVND (reference sequence). CDR3 length equals 14 residues. Between the trimmed V and J ends, which lost 6 bases and 1 base, there was a span of 10 bases. As DNA, the CDR3 is TGTGCCAGTAGCTACTTGGGGTCCTACAATGAGCAGTTCTTC. It specifies CASSYLGSYNEQFF.

The rearrangement links TRBV6-6 to TRBJ2-3; D is uncertain. This CDR3 is built from 15 residues. Looked up from germline, CDR1 is MNHNY and CDR2 is SVGAGI (reference sequence). V was shortened by 2 bases and J by 6 bases, with 15 bases between the two germline ends. CDR3 bases: TGTGCCAGCAGTTACCGTGGCCAATCCACGGATACGCAGTATTTT. Its translation: CASSYRGQSTDTQYF.